The next 14 T cell receptor beta chains were all read from a single sample in a study of blood T cells in healthy people across ages. The authors ran a second PCR of about 6 to 11 cycles using a sample-barcoded 5' primer and a J-beta primer mix. MiXCR, run by TCRdb on the 5' RACE reads, gives a single entry per CDR3 protein. Among 750,000 to 850,000 distinct CDR3 sequences listed, approximately 25% were seen once. The same data also went into a second study, on T cells of mothers and their children.

The sequencing sample was made of blood. The receptor set was obtained from a boy aged 5-17 years in good health.

A few counts support this clonotype. The chain recombines TRBV28 with TRBJ2-5; TRBD1 agrees at 7 bases. This CDR3 comprises 14 residues. Per germline, CDR1 MDHEN and CDR2 SYDVKM. The trim removed 5 bases at V and 4 bases at J, leaving 7 bases unmatched. Here the CDR3 reads CASSQQGFRETQYF. CDR3 DNA: TGTGCCAGCAGTCAACAGGGGTTTAGAGAGACCCAGTACTTC.

This chain connects TRBV6-5 to TRBJ1-5; possible D gene TRBD1, 6 bases. The CDR3 spans 13 residues. V gave up 6 bases and J gave up 7 bases, with 13 bases separating them. Per the germline V gene, CDR1 is MNHEY and CDR2 is SVGAGI. The CDR3 bases are TGTGCCAGCAGCGGGGGGCGGGAGCAGCCCCAGCATTTT. It is translated as CASSGGREQPQHF.

This chain links TRBV12-3 or TRBV12-4 with TRBJ2-3; TRBD2 is a possible D gene (6 bases). This CDR3 contains 15 residues. With 7 bases removed from V and 4 bases from J, the gap between germline ends came to 18 bases. The DNA of the CDR3 is TGTGCCAGCACCTTCCCCGGGGGACGGGCAGATACGCAGTATTTT. This encodes CASTFPGGRADTQYF.

CDR3 bases: TGCGCCAGCAGCAAGATCGGCGGCGCCGGGGAGCTGTTTTTT. Its protein product is CASSKIGGAGELFF. V gene TRBV4-1 combines with J gene TRBJ2-2, with D unclear. Trimming pared 5 bases from V and 6 bases from J, leaving 13 bases between. This CDR3 has 14 amino acids. From germline, CDR1 is MGHRA and CDR2 YSYEKL.

This clonotype was observed a handful of times. The chain couples TRBV7-2 to TRBJ1-1, with 9 nucleotides matching TRBD1. The CDR3 runs to 13 residues. J was trimmed by 7 bases and V by 5 bases; bases with no gene match: 5. Per germline, CDR1 SGHTA and CDR2 FQGNSA. The CDR3 loop is CASSTPDRGEAFF. In nucleotides, the CDR3 is TGTGCCAGCAGCACCCCGGACAGGGGTGAAGCTTTCTTT. The complete variable domain, with remaining parts taken from reference TRBV7-2 and TRBJ1-1, reads GAGVSQSPSNKVTEKGKDVELRCDPISGHTALYWYRQSLGQGLEFLIYFQGNSAPDKSGLPSDRFSAERTGGSVSTLTIQRTQQEDSAVYLCASSTPDRGEAFFGQGTRLTVV.

V is TRBV6-1 and J is TRBJ2-3; 11 nucleotides match TRBD2. V gave up 8 bases and J gave up 1 base; unmatched junction bases: 14. This CDR3 has 18 amino acids. Germline CDR1 MNHNS, CDR2 SASEGT. CDR3 DNA sequence: TGTGCCAGCCGAACCGTTATAGCGGGAGGGCCCGGCACAGATACGCAGTATTTT. Protein sequence: CASRTVIAGGPGTDTQYF.

J is TRBJ2-2 and V is TRBV12-3 or TRBV12-4, with a tentative D call TRBD1 (6 bases). V was pared by 5 bases and J by 0 bases, with 19 bases between. The CDR3 has 18 amino acids. The CDR3 loop reads CASSPLGGQLANTGELFF. The CDR3, as DNA: TGTGCCAGCAGTCCCCTGGGCGGACAGCTAGCGAACACCGGGGAGCTGTTTTTT.

This clonotype has at least ten counts. The chain carries TRBV5-1 and TRBJ2-5; no clear D gene. This CDR3 region has 13 residues. Trimming shortened V by 2 bases and J by 1 base, and 6 bases separated the two germline ends. CDR1 is SGHRS and CDR2 is YFSETQ in the germline V gene. CDR3 DNA sequence: TGCGCCAGCAGCTTCAGCAGCCAAGAGACCCAGTACTTC. This translates into CASSFSSQETQYF.

This CDR3 is CASIGREGSYEQYF. The CDR3, as DNA: TGTGCCAGCATCGGCAGGGAAGGAAGCTACGAGCAGTACTTC. The V call is TRBV28, the J call TRBJ2-5; tentative D call: TRBD1 (5 bases). The J call is uncertain, as TRBJ2-7 better fits the DNA end. CDR3 length: 14 amino acids. The germline V gene encodes CDR1 MDHEN and CDR2 SYDVKM.

The chain couples TRBV20-1 to TRBJ2-3; D is perhaps TRBD2 (6 bases). Germline CDR1 DFQATT, CDR2 SNEGSKA (reference sequence). This CDR3 is 13 amino acids long. V lost 0 bases and J 6 bases, leaving 10 bases between the germline ends. This CDR3 is CSARDPGGDTQYF. The CDR3 nucleotides are TGCAGTGCTAGAGACCCCGGAGGGGATACGCAGTATTTT.

This clonotype was recorded at least ten times. The chain employs TRBV12-3 or TRBV12-4 and TRBJ2-7; a possible D gene is TRBD1 (6 bases). V was clipped by 1 base and J by 5 bases, with 9 bases between them. The CDR3 runs 13 residues. For the CDR3, the DNA is TGTGCCAGCAGTTTAGGGCAGGGGAACGAGCAGTACTTC. Amino acid sequence: CASSLGQGNEQYF.

The genes are TRBV5-5 and TRBJ2-4, with D possibly being TRBD2 (5 bases). Trimming pared 4 bases from V and 7 bases from J, leaving 12 bases between. The V gene's germline CDR1 is SGHKS and CDR2 YYEKEE (reference sequence). The CDR3 is 13 amino acids. CDR3 sequence reads: CASSRLAGNIQYF. DNA for the CDR3: TGTGCCAGCAGCCGTCTAGCTGGGAACATTCAGTACTTC.

This clonotype was counted a few times. The rearrangement links TRBV3-1 to TRBJ2-7; 12 nucleotides agree with TRBD1. V shed 1 base, J shed 4 bases, and the junction held 2 bases outside the gene matches. The CDR3 spans 15 residues. Germline CDR1 is LGHDT and CDR2 is YNNKEL (reference sequence). CDR3 sequence reads: CASSQGDRGLYEQYF. In DNA, the CDR3 is TGTGCCAGCAGCCAAGGGGACAGGGGGCTTTACGAGCAGTACTTC.

In regard to this clonotype: The junction departs from the called germline gene at one end, perhaps through a read error. The chain joins TRBV4-3 to TRBJ2-1, with 10 bases matching TRBD1. The CDR3 covers 16 residues. Germline V gene data show CDR1 as LGHNA and CDR2 as YSLEER. CDR3 coding DNA: TGCGCCAGCAGCCAAGGAGGGACAGGGGATGGGGATGAGCGGTTCTTC. This translates into CASSQGGTGDGDERFF.